Listed here are 2 T cell receptor beta chains from one sample, sequenced in a study of blood T cell repertoires in COVID-19 (dated by TCRdb to the early 2020s). The library came from the immunoSEQ multiplex PCR assay. This immuneACCESS table, as held by TCRdb, lists in-frame sequences with V and J called but not all clones. Of the missing ones, under half trace to an unresolved V gene in checked studies; the others have no known cause. The sample profile shows around 130,000 clones; roughly 79% of them were found once. The ten most abundant clones make up more than 10% of the sample. Sequenced sample: peripheral blood. These receptors were obtained from a human donor in a cohort sampled during active COVID-19.

CDR3 nucleotides: TGTGCCAGTTTGTTAACAGCTTTCTCCTACGAGCAGTACTTC. This sequence encodes CASLLTAFSYEQYF. This chain connects TRBV7-8 to TRBJ2-7; D is unclear. CDR1 and CDR2 (germline): SGHVS, FQNEAQ. CDR3 length: 14 residues. Trimming removed 9 bases from V and 0 bases from J, with 15 bases in between.

This chain links TRBV5-8 with TRBJ1-6; D unresolved. Germline CDR1 and CDR2: SGHTS and YDEGEE. The CDR3 has 12 residues. Trimming cost V 4 bases and J 14 bases, with 13 bases left between them. CDR3 protein: CASSSRVQTLHF. The CDR3 bases are TGTGCCAGCAGCAGTCGGGTGCAAACCCTCCACTTT.